This TCR beta chain was sequenced during a study of CD8 T cells in ankylosing spondylitis (dated by TCRdb to between 2016 and 2019). In the study overall: The study profiled T cell receptor beta repertoires in healthy donors and ankylosing spondylitis patients to find disease-linked TCR variants. In total, the full study cohort was made up of roughly 110 healthy donors and approximately 24 ankylosing spondylitis patients. Samples of peripheral blood were taken, and for ankylosing spondylitis patients, synovial fluid was collected as well. Broad study findings and their caveats: According to the report, matched synovial fluid samples from ankylosing spondylitis patients were significantly enriched for the disease-linked clones. A TCR beta motif of 7 or 8 highly homologous amino acid variants appeared characteristic of blood from ankylosing spondylitis patients. Some of the motif variants had been reported before in the synovial fluid and blood of reactive arthritis patients, a finding that suggests common disease-initiation mechanisms. The disease-linked clones had a CD8+ phenotype and were found at relatively low frequencies in peripheral blood.

Regarding this clonotype: Its antigen is currently not known. Base-call qualities are not available, and no considerably larger clone is one nucleotide away.

The sequencer was an Illumina HiSeq 2500. TCR beta libraries were prepared by quantitative 5'-RACE with molecular barcodes. On the study's bioinformatics: Disease-linked TCR variants were identified with a new computational method built on a probabilistic model of VDJ rearrangement. TCRdb reran the public reads through fastp at Q25 and MiXCR, keeping productive beta chains. Here each entry gathers all rows of one CDR3 protein and keeps the most common genes and DNA. The V and J calls were determined by TCRdb, not by the authors. This sample gives around 150,000 distinct CDR3 sequences in total; roughly 31% of them show up just once. The biggest ten clones account for about 6.3% of the sample. Synovial fluid samples and blood samples obtained from the same ankylosing spondylitis patients were matched. The CDR3, from cysteine to phenylalanine, totals 16 residues. This entry keeps only the CDR3 DNA: 48 bases, framed from base 1. CDR1 and CDR2, per the germline V gene (reference sequence), are DFQATT and SNEGSKA. Trimming at the junction amounts to 5 bases on V and 5 bases on J, and the germline ends lie 19 bases apart.

This TCR came from a male donor with ankylosing spondylitis. The rearranged segments are TRBV20-1 and TRBJ1-6; the best D guess is TRBD1, with 5 bases matching. The sequencing input was synovial fluid, either unsorted or a sorted T cell fraction (not recorded which). The CDR3 reads CSAFSPTGGNNSPLHF. The DNA is as follows: TGCAGTGCTTTTAGTCCGACCGGGGGAAATAATTCACCCCTCCACTTT.